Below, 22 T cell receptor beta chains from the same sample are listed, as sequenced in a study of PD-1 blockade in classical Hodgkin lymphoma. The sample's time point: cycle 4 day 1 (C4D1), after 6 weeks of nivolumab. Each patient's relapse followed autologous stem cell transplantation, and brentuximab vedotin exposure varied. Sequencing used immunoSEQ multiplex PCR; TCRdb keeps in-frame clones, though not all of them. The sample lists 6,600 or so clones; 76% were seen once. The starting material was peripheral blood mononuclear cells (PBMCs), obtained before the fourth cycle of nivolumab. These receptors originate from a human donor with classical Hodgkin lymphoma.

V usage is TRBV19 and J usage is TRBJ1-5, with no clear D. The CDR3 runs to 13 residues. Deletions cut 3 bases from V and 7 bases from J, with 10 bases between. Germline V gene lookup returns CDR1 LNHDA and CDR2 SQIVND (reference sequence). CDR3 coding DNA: TGTGCCAGTAGTATCGGGCTCGGGCAGCCCCAGCATTTT. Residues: CASSIGLGQPQHF.

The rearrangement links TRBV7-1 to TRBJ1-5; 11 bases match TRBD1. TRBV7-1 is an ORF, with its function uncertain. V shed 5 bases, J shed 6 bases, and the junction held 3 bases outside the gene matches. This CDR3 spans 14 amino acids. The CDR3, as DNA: TGTGCCAGCAGCCCGGACAGGGGGCTTCAGCCCCAGCATTTT. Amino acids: CASSPDRGLQPQHF.

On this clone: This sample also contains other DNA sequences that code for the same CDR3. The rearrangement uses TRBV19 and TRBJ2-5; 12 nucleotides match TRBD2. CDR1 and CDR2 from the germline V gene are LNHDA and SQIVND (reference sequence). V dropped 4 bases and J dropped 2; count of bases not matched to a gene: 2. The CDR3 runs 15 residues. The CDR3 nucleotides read TGTGCCAGTAGTACCGGACTAGCGGGACAAGAGACCCAGTACTTC. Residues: CASSTGLAGQETQYF.

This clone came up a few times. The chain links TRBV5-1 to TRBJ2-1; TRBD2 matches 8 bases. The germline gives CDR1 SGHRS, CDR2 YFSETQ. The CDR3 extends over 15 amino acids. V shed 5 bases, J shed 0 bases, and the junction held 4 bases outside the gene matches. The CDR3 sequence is CASRSGGDSYNEQFF. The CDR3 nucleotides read TGCGCCAGCAGAAGCGGGGGCGACTCCTACAATGAGCAGTTCTTC.

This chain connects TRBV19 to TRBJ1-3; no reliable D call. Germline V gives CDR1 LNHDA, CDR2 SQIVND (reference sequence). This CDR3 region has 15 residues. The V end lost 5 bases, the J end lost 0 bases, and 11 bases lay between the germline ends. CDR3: CASSALGSSGNTIYF. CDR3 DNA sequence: TGTGCCAGTAGTGCCCTCGGGAGCTCTGGAAACACCATATATTTT.

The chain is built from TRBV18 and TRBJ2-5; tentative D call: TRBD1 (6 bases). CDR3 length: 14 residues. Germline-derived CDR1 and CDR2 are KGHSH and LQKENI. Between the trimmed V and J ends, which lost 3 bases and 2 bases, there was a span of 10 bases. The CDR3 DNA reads TGTGCCAGCTCACCGACACAGGGTCAAGAGACCCAGTACTTC. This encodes CASSPTQGQETQYF.

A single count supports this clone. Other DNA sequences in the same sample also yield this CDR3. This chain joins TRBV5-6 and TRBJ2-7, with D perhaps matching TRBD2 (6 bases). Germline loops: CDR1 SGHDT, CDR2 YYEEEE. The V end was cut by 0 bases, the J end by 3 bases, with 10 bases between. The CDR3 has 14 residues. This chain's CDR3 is CASSLGGDFYEQYF. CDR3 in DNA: TGTGCCAGCAGCTTGGGCGGGGATTTCTACGAGCAGTACTTC.

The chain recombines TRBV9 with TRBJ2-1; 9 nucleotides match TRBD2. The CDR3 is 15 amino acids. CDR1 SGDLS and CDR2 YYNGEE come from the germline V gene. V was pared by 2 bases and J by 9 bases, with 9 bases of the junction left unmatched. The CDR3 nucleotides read TGTGCCAGCAGCGTTAGGGTAGCGGGAGTCAGTGAGCAGTTCTTC. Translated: CASSVRVAGVSEQFF.

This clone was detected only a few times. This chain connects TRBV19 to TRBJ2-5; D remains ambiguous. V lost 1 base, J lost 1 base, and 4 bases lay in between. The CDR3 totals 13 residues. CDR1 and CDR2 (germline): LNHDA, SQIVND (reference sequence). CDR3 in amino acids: CASSIGRQETQYF. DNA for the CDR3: TGTGCCAGTAGTATAGGGCGCCAAGAGACCCAGTACTTC.

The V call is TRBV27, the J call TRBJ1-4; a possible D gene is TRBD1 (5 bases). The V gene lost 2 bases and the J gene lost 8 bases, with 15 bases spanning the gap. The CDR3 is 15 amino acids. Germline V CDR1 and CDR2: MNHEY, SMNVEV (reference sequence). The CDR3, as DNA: TGTGCCAGCAGTTTAGGGGGAGGCGAACGGGAAAAACTGTTTTTT. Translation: CASSLGGGEREKLFF.

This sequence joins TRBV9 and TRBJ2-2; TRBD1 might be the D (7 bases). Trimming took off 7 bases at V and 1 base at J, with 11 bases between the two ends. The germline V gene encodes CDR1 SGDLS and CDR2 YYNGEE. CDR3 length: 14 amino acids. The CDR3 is CASGGTENTGELFF. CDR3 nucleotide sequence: TGTGCCAGCGGCGGGACAGAGAACACCGGGGAGCTGTTTTTT.

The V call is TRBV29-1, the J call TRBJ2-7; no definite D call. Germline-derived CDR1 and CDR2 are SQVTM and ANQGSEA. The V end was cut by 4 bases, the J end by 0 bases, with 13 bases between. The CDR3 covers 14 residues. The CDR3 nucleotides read TGCAGCGTTGGTAACAGCCTGAGCTCCTACGAGCAGTACTTC. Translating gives CSVGNSLSSYEQYF.

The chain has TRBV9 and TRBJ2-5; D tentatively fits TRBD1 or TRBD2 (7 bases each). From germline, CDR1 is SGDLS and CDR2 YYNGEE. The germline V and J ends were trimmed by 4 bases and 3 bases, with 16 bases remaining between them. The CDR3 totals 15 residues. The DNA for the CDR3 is TGTGCCAGCAGCCCCCACCCAGGGGGGGAAGAGACCCAGTACTTC. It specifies CASSPHPGGEETQYF.

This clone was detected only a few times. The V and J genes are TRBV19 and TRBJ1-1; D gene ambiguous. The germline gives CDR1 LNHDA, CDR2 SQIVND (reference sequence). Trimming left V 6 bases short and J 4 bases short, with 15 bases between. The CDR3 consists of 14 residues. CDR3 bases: TGTGCCAGTAGCAACTCCGCTTGGGGCACTGAAGCTTTCTTT. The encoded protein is CASSNSAWGTEAFF.

DNA of the CDR3: TGTGCCAGCAGTGAGGGAGGCAAAAAGACCCAGTACTTC. Amino acids: CASSEGGKKTQYF. The V and J genes are TRBV28 and TRBJ2-5; D might be TRBD2 (6 bases). V was clipped by 5 bases and J by 6 bases, with 13 bases between them. Germline CDR1 reads MDHEN; CDR2 reads SYDVKM. CDR3 length: 13 amino acids.

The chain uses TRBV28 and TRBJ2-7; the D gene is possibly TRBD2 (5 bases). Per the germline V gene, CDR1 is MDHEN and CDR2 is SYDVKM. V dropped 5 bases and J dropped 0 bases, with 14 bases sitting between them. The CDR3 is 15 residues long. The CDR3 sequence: CASSPRTVLSYEQYF. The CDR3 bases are TGTGCCAGCAGTCCCCGGACTGTTCTCTCCTACGAGCAGTACTTC.

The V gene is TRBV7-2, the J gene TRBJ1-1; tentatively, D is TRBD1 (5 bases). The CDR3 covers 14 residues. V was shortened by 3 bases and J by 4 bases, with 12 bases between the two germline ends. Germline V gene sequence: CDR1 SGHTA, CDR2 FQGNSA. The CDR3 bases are TGTGCCAGCAGCTTGGGGGGGGACGTCACTGAAGCTTTCTTT. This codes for CASSLGGDVTEAFF.

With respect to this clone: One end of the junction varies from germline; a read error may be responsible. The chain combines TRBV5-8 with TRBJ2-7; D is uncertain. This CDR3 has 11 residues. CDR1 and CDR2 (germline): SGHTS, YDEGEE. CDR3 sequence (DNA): TGTGCCAGCAGCTTGGGTCGAATGGGGATCTTC. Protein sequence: CASSLGRMGIF.

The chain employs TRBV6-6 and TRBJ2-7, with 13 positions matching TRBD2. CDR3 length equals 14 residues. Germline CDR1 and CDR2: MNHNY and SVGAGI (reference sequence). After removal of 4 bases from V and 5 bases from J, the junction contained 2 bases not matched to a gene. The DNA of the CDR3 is TGTGCCAGCAGTTCGGGACTAGCGGGACACGAGCAGTACTTC. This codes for CASSSGLAGHEQYF.

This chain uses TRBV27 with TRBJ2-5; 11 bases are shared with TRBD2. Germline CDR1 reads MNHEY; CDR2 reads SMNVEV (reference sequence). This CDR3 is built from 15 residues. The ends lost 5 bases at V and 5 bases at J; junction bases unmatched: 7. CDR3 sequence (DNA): TGTGCCAGCAGTATTAGCGGGAGGGCCCTGGAGACCCAGTACTTC. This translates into CASSISGRALETQYF.

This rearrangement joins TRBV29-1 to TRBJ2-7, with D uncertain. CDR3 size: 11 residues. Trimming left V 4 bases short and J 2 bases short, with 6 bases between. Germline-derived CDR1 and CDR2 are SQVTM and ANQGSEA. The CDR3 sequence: CSVGGPYEQYF. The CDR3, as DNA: TGCAGCGTTGGGGGTCCCTACGAGCAGTACTTC.

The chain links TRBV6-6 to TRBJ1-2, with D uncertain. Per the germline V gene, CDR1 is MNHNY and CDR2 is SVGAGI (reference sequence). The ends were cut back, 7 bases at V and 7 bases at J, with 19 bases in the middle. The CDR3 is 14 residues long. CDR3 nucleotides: TGTGCCAGCATCAGGTGGGCGGATGGAGGTGGCTACACCTTC. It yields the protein CASIRWADGGGYTF.